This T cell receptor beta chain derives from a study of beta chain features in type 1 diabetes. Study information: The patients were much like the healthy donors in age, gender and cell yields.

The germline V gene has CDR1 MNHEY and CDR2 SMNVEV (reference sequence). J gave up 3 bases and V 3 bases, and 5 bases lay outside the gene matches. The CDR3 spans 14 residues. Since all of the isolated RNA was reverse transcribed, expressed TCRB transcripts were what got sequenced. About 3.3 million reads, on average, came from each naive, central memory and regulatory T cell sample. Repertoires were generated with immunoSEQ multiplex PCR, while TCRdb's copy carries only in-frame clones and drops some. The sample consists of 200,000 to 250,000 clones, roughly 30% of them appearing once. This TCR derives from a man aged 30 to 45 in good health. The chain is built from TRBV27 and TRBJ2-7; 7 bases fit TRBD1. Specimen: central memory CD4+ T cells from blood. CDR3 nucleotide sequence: TGTGCCAGCAGTTTGAAGACAGGGTTCTACGAGCAGTACTTC. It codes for CASSLKTGFYEQYF.